This record covers a single T cell receptor beta chain. Its antigen is currently unknown. Receiving focal radiation plus CTLA-4 blockade with ipilimumab were patients who had chemo-refractory metastatic non-small-cell lung cancer. V was cut by 3 bases and J by 0 bases, with 24 bases left in between. This CDR3 is built from 19 residues. Per the germline V gene, CDR1 is SGDLS and CDR2 is YYNGEE. These data belong to a study of radiotherapy plus CTLA-4 blockade in lung cancer. Study-wide context: Of the patients, about 20% showed objective responses and around 29% attained disease control. Broader study findings: The best predictor of response was reported to be early blood T cell clone dynamics, with interferon-beta. Tumor-origin TCR clones grew in blood after radiotherapy plus ipilimumab.

Here immunoSEQ multiplex PCR was the method, and the copy in TCRdb shows in-frame clones only, minus some. In the table there are roughly 80,000 clones, 70% to 80% of which are singletons. The V and J genes are TRBV9 and TRBJ1-2; D ambiguous. The sequence derives from a human donor with non-small cell lung cancer whose response to radiotherapy plus ipilimumab could not be evaluated. Source: peripheral blood, taken from a patient treated with radiotherapy plus ipilimumab. The chain's CDR3 is CASSGGEGSPRGANYGYTF. The CDR3 region has the DNA TGTGCCAGCAGCGGAGGAGAGGGCAGTCCACGCGGTGCTAACTATGGCTACACCTTC.